This TCR beta chain derives from a study of shared clonotypes between healthy human individuals. Donors were healthy HIV-negative adults without recently reported acute infections or vaccinations. The study ran the assay at deep level. Some clones are missing from TCRdb's copy, which holds only in-frame ones; the method was immunoSEQ multiplex PCR. The data show around 700,000 clones, about 80% seen once. Trimming cost V 3 bases and J 8 bases, with 10 bases left between them. The CDR3 covers 12 residues. Per the germline V gene, CDR1 is SGHNT and CDR2 is YENEEA. The receptor was isolated from a woman under 40 in good health. What was sequenced was memory CD4+ T cells sorted from blood. The subset was: CD45RA-negative fraction. The chain couples TRBV11-3 to TRBJ1-1; no firm D call. CDR3 nucleotides: TGTGCCAGCAGCTTTTTGTCCGGGGAAGCTTTCTTT. This sequence encodes CASSFLSGEAFF.